What follows are 26 T cell receptor beta chains derived from one specimen sequenced in a study of blood T cell repertoires in COVID-19 (dated by TCRdb to between 2020 and 2021). The library was obtained by the immunoSEQ multiplex PCR assay. The table was pulled from immuneACCESS by TCRdb, which kept in-frame rearrangements only. Such tables lose some clones; where checked, under half of the loss comes from unresolved V genes, and the rest has no known cause. The sample table holds 250,000 to 300,000 clones, of which 70% to 85% were seen once. 2.5% to 4% of the sample goes to the ten largest clones. Sample: peripheral blood. Receptors were obtained from an elderly woman with acute or convalescent COVID-19.

CDR3 sequence reads: CASKRDRENTEAFF. DNA of the CDR3: TGTGCCAGCAAACGGGACAGAGAGAACACTGAAGCTTTCTTT. V usage is TRBV27 and J usage is TRBJ1-1; 7 nucleotides match TRBD1. The trim removed 7 bases at V and 1 base at J, leaving 6 bases unmatched. The CDR3 is 14 amino acids. CDR1 MNHEY and CDR2 SMNVEV come from the germline V gene (reference sequence).

This clone was seen just once. V and J are TRBV6-5 and TRBJ1-5, with TRBD1 identical over 11 bases. With 6 bases clipped from V and 7 bases from J, the junction kept 8 bases outside the gene matches. CDR3 size: 15 residues. Germline loops: CDR1 MNHEY, CDR2 SVGAGI. In nucleotides, the CDR3 is TGTGCCAGCAGGGGGACAGGGGGATATTACCAGCCCCAGCATTTT. Amino acid sequence: CASRGTGGYYQPQHF.

This chain links TRBV2 with TRBJ1-2; D is ambiguous. V lost 7 bases and J lost 6, with 12 bases in between. CDR1 is SNHLY and CDR2 is FYNNEI in the germline V gene. The length of the CDR3 is 12 residues. The CDR3 region is CASKGGGDGYTF. The DNA for the CDR3 is TGTGCCAGCAAGGGAGGTGGGGATGGCTACACCTTC.

The chain couples TRBV5-4 to TRBJ1-2, with 9 positions matching TRBD1. CDR3 length: 17 amino acids. The ends lost 1 base at V and 8 bases at J; junction bases unmatched: 15. Germline values: CDR1 SGHNT, CDR2 YYREEE (reference sequence). The chain's CDR3 is CASSLSLGTGSFPGYTF. The CDR3 bases are TGTGCCAGCAGCTTGAGCCTCGGGACAGGGTCTTTCCCCGGCTACACCTTC.

This chain connects TRBV10-3 to TRBJ1-6; tentative D call: TRBD1 (5 bases). Germline V lookup: CDR1 ENHRY, CDR2 SYGVKD. The CDR3 contains 14 residues. The V gene lost 8 bases and the J gene lost 0 bases, with 8 bases spanning the gap. CDR3 sequence (DNA): TGTGCCATCTGGGGGGGCTCCTATAATTCACCCCTCCACTTT. Its protein product is CAIWGGSYNSPLHF.

This chain links TRBV30 with TRBJ2-7; the D gene is possibly TRBD2 (5 bases). The CDR3 has 13 residues. Per germline, CDR1 GTSNPN and CDR2 SVGIG (reference sequence). Trimming took 0 bases from V and 3 from J, leaving 9 bases between them. DNA for the CDR3: TGTGCCTGGAGTGTGGCGGGTGGCTACGAGCAGTACTTC. Its protein product is CAWSVAGGYEQYF.

This rearrangement joins TRBV2 to TRBJ2-2; the match to TRBD2 covers 7 bases. The CDR3 loop spans 15 amino acids. J was trimmed by 2 bases and V by 6 bases; bases with no gene match: 6. CDR1 is SNHLY and CDR2 is FYNNEI in the germline V gene. The CDR3 sequence is CASRPSGSNTGELFF. Written as DNA, the CDR3 is TGTGCCAGCAGGCCTAGCGGTTCCAACACCGGGGAGCTGTTTTTT.

The CDR3 sequence is CASSLASGQETQYF. The CDR3 DNA reads TGCGCCAGCAGCTTGGCTAGCGGACAAGAGACCCAGTACTTC. The chain links TRBV5-1 to TRBJ2-5, with 7 nucleotides matching TRBD2. V shed 0 bases and J 2 bases; nucleotides not matched to a gene: 1. Per the germline V gene, CDR1 is SGHRS and CDR2 is YFSETQ. The CDR3 is 14 residues long.

This clone was detected only once. The gene calls are TRBV18 and TRBJ1-2; D might be TRBD1 (5 bases). This CDR3 is 16 amino acids long. In germline, CDR1 is KGHSH, CDR2 LQKENI. V lost 2 bases to trimming and J lost 6 bases, with 19 bases between them. In nucleotides, the CDR3 is TGTGCCAGCTCACCAATCACAGGCCCGGATTATGATGGCTACACCTTC. Translated, it gives CASSPITGPDYDGYTF.

The chain links TRBV19 to TRBJ2-4; unclear D gene. CDR1 and CDR2 (germline): LNHDA, SQIVND (reference sequence). This CDR3 spans 15 amino acids. V dropped 4 bases and J dropped 1 base, with 11 bases sitting between them. The CDR3 is CASSTLEVAKNIQYF. CDR3 nucleotide sequence: TGTGCCAGTAGTACCCTTGAGGTGGCCAAAAACATTCAGTACTTC.

The V gene is TRBV2, the J gene TRBJ2-2; 14 bases line up with TRBD2. CDR1 is SNHLY, CDR2 FYNNEI, per germline. CDR3 length: 15 residues. Trimming took 8 bases from V and 7 from J; bases not matched to a gene: 6. Here the CDR3 DNA reads TGTGCCAGCCGCGGGACTAGCGGGAGAATCGGGGAGCTGTTTTTT. Its translation is CASRGTSGRIGELFF.

This chain links TRBV29-1 with TRBJ2-5, with D possibly being TRBD1 (5 bases). The V gene lost 5 bases and the J gene lost 5 bases, with 12 bases spanning the gap. The CDR3 extends over 12 amino acids. The germline V gene has CDR1 SQVTM and CDR2 ANQGSEA. CDR3 in amino acids: CSVSRARETQYF. The CDR3, as DNA: TGCAGCGTTTCCAGGGCCCGGGAGACCCAGTACTTC.

The chain employs TRBV6-5 and TRBJ2-3; D is ambiguous. The V gene lost 6 bases and the J gene lost 1 base, with 14 bases spanning the gap. Germline V gives CDR1 MNHEY, CDR2 SVGAGI. CDR3 size: 15 residues. CDR3 region: CASSYSPYRTDTQYF. The CDR3 DNA sequence: TGTGCCAGCAGCTACAGCCCGTACCGCACAGATACGCAGTATTTT.

The V and J genes are TRBV2 and TRBJ1-2, with 12 positions matching TRBD1. Germline V gives CDR1 SNHLY, CDR2 FYNNEI. V shed 6 bases and J 3 bases; nucleotides not matched to a gene: 11. This CDR3 comprises 17 residues. The CDR3 is CASREFGTGGAYYGYTF. CDR3 sequence (DNA): TGTGCCAGCAGGGAGTTCGGGACAGGGGGCGCGTACTATGGCTACACCTTC.

The chain carries TRBV3-1 (or the pseudogene TRBV3-2) and TRBJ1-6; the D gene is possibly TRBD1 (5 bases). Per germline, CDR1 LGHDT and CDR2 YNNKEL (reference sequence). Trimming cost V 2 bases and J 14 bases, with 13 bases left between them. The CDR3 runs to 13 residues. The CDR3 loop is CASSQSRVLSLHF. Here the CDR3 DNA reads TGTGCCAGCAGCCAATCCAGGGTATTGTCCCTCCACTTT.

The chain has TRBV19 and TRBJ1-1, with a tentative D call TRBD1 (5 bases). The V end lost 6 bases, the J end lost 0 bases, and 14 bases lay between the germline ends. CDR1 is LNHDA, CDR2 SQIVND, per germline (reference sequence). This CDR3 is 15 amino acids long. The CDR3 sequence: CASSWDSNMNTEAFF. For the CDR3, the DNA is TGTGCCAGTAGCTGGGACTCCAATATGAACACTGAAGCTTTCTTT.

J is TRBJ2-7 and V is TRBV2; 7 bases map to TRBD1. The V gene end was trimmed by 5 bases and the J gene end by 2 bases; junction bases not matched to a gene: 6. The CDR3 is 14 amino acids. Germline CDR1 is SNHLY and CDR2 is FYNNEI. Here the CDR3 reads CASSKKGQTYEQYF. CDR3 nucleotide sequence: TGTGCCAGCAGTAAAAAGGGACAGACCTACGAGCAGTACTTC.

J is TRBJ2-6 and V is TRBV4-1, with 8 bases fitting TRBD1. CDR3 size: 18 residues. Germline V gene sequence: CDR1 MGHRA, CDR2 YSYEKL. J gave up 0 bases and V 1 base, and 5 bases lay outside the gene matches. CDR3 in amino acids: CASSQGGQATSGANVLTF. The CDR3 nucleotides read TGCGCCAGCAGCCAAGGGGGACAGGCTACCTCTGGGGCCAACGTCCTGACTTTC.

The chain carries TRBV7-2 and TRBJ1-1; a weak D match, TRBD1 (5 bases). V lost 1 base to trimming and J lost 2 bases, with 8 bases between them. The CDR3 is made up of 14 amino acids. The germline CDR1 and CDR2 sequences are SGHTA and FQGNSA. CDR3 DNA sequence: TGTGCCAGCAGCTTAGAGACAGCCAACACTGAAGCTTTCTTT. Protein: CASSLETANTEAFF. The entire variable domain, with the rest obtained from reference TRBV7-2 and TRBJ1-1, is as follows: GAGVSQSPSNKVTEKGKDVELRCDPISGHTALYWYRQSLGQGLEFLIYFQGNSAPDKSGLPSDRFSAERTGGSVSTLTIQRTQQEDSAVYLCASSLETANTEAFFGQGTRLTVV.

The chain couples TRBV21-1 to TRBJ1-2; the D call in the table, TRBD1, was not verified against the DNA. TRBV21-1 represents a pseudogene. The CDR3 is 23 residues long. CDR3 nucleotides: TGTGCCAGCGGACGAACCTGTGACAGGGGGCGTTTTAAGGGAGTATTGCCCGACCGCGGCTACACCTTC. Translation: CASGRTCDRGRFKGVLPDRGYTF.

This clone was detected a few times. This chain connects TRBV19 to TRBJ1-5, with 8 bases matching TRBD1. V gave up 6 bases and J gave up 3 bases; unmatched junction bases: 7. Per the germline V gene, CDR1 is LNHDA and CDR2 is SQIVND (reference sequence). The CDR3 consists of 15 residues. The CDR3 coding sequence is TGTGCCAGTAGACCGGGACAGGCCTTCAATCAGCCCCAGCATTTT. This codes for CASRPGQAFNQPQHF.

CDR3 coding DNA: TGCGCCAGCAGTGAGCCGTACTCCGGGACAGCGAACTACGAGCAGTACTTC. It encodes CASSEPYSGTANYEQYF. The V gene is TRBV10-1, the J gene TRBJ2-7; 7 positions match TRBD1. This CDR3 has 17 amino acids. CDR1 and CDR2 (germline): WNHNN, SYGVQD (reference sequence). V trimming: 2 bases; J trimming: 3 bases; junction bases outside the gene matches: 13.

This rearrangement joins TRBV3-1 (or the pseudogene TRBV3-2) to TRBJ2-1, with a possible D match to TRBD2 (5 bases). CDR1 is LGHDT, CDR2 YNNKEL, per germline (reference sequence). The CDR3 extends over 12 amino acids. V dropped 2 bases and J dropped 9 bases, with 8 bases sitting between them. CDR3 nucleotides: TGTGCCAGCAGCCAACGGGGAAGTGAGCAGTTCTTC. Protein product: CASSQRGSEQFF.

This chain links TRBV6-5 with TRBJ1-1; D is perhaps TRBD1 (5 bases). Germline assignment: CDR1 MNHEY and CDR2 SVGAGI. V lost 7 bases and J lost 10, with 13 bases in between. The CDR3 is made up of 11 amino acids. CDR3 residues: CASTRGETAFF. The DNA of the CDR3 is TGTGCCAGCACCCGGGGGGAGACAGCTTTCTTT.

V gene TRBV4-3 combines with J gene TRBJ2-7; D is possibly TRBD1 (5 bases). Germline loops: CDR1 LGHNA, CDR2 YSLEER. Trimming removed 5 bases at V and 2 bases at J, with 16 bases between. The CDR3 extends over 15 amino acids. The CDR3 nucleotides read TGCGCCAGCAGCACCGACAGAGCAACTGCCTACGAGCAGTACTTC. It specifies CASSTDRATAYEQYF.

J is TRBJ2-1 and V is TRBV27; 11 bases match TRBD2. The V gene end was trimmed by 7 bases and the J gene end by 0 bases; junction bases not matched to a gene: 5. The CDR3 is 16 amino acids. Germline lookup yields CDR1 MNHEY and CDR2 SMNVEV (reference sequence). CDR3 amino acids: CASTRLAGRSYNEQFF. Here the CDR3 DNA reads TGTGCCAGCACCCGACTAGCGGGACGCTCCTACAATGAGCAGTTCTTC.